A selection of T cell receptor beta chains follows, all from one sample in a study of blood T cell repertoires in COVID-19. This table comes from immunoSEQ multiplex PCR, and its TCRdb copy is limited to in-frame clones, with some not included. This sample has tens of thousands of clones, with about 90% found just once. Sequencing was carried out using peripheral blood. These receptors all stem from a woman aged 70-85 years with acute or convalescent COVID-19. Both conserved end residues are part of each CDR3. A D gene is named only where the DNA matches it firmly. For some rows the clone size is stated as once, few or many, or as a class when expanded; others skip it.

. | 16 | TRBJ2-1 | TRBV5-1 | . | CASSSGWSLTQGEQFF | TGCGCCAGCAGCTCGGGTTGGTCCCTCACACAGGGTGAGCAGTTCTTC
. | 14 | TRBJ2-3 | TRBV14 | . | CASSRGLSTDTQYF | TGTGCCAGCAGCCGTGGCCTTTCCACAGATACGCAGTATTTT
. | 16 | TRBJ2-2 | TRBV2 | . | CASSVVSTRSPGELFF | TGTGCCAGCAGTGTAGTTTCGACTAGGTCTCCCGGGGAGCTGTTTTTT
. | 15 | TRBJ2-7 | TRBV5-1 | few | CASSTDSGNPGEQYF | TGCGCCAGCAGCACGGACAGCGGTAATCCTGGGGAGCAGTACTTC
TRBD1 | 13 | TRBJ1-2 | TRBV7-9 | . | CASSLPGTGGLTF | TGTGCCAGCAGCTTACCGGGGACAGGGGGTCTCACCTTC
. | 13 | TRBJ2-1 | TRBV28 | . | CASSRISGNEQFF | TGTGCCAGCAGTCGAATCTCAGGGAATGAGCAGTTCTTC
TRBD1 | 17 | TRBJ1-2 | TRBV15 | . | CATSSSLLTGGMAGYTF | TGTGCCACCAGCAGCTCCCTATTGACAGGGGGGATGGCTGGCTACACCTTC
. | 12 | TRBJ2-1 | TRBV7-6 | . | CASSLSGNEQFF | TGTGCCAGCAGCCTGAGTGGTAATGAGCAGTTCTTC
. | 15 | TRBJ2-5 | TRBV20-1 | . | CSASGPTTRQETQYF | TGCAGTGCTAGTGGACCCACGACACGCCAAGAGACCCAGTACTTC
TRBD1 | 13 | TRBJ2-7 | TRBV15 | . | CATSLDRGYEQYF | TGTGCCACCTCCCTGGACAGGGGCTACGAGCAGTACTTC
. | 14 | TRBJ1-4 | TRBV5-1 | . | CASSPGGLNEKLFF | TGCGCCAGCAGCCCAGGAGGGTTAAATGAAAAACTGTTTTTT
TRBD2 | 18 | TRBJ2-7 | TRBV11-2 | . | CASSPGSMRGKSSYEQYF | TGTGCCAGCAGCCCCGGATCTATGCGGGGGAAGAGCTCCTACGAGCAGTACTTC
TRBD1 | 16 | TRBJ1-5 | TRBV19 | . | CASTTAGTGGVQPQHF | TGTGCCAGTACCACCGCCGGGACAGGGGGCGTGCAGCCCCAGCATTTT
. | 15 | TRBJ2-4 | TRBV7-2 | . | CASSSAINRRNIQYF | TGTGCCAGCAGCTCGGCGATAAACAGGAGAAACATTCAGTACTTC
. | 13 | TRBJ2-1 | TRBV6-5 | . | CASSYSPSNEQFF | TGTGCCAGCAGTTACTCGCCCAGCAATGAGCAGTTCTTC
. | 15 | TRBJ2-3 | TRBV30 | once | CAWRPWRGHTDTQYF | TGTGCCTGGAGGCCGTGGCGGGGCCACACAGATACGCAGTATTTT
. | 15 | TRBJ1-3 | TRBV18 | . | CASSPAVNSGNTIYF | TGTGCCAGCTCACCAGCGGTTAACTCTGGAAACACCATATATTTT
TRBD1 | 16 | TRBJ2-7 | TRBV3-1/TRBV3-2 | . | CASSSGQAVSSYEQYF | TGTGCCAGCAGCTCAGGACAGGCGGTTAGCTCCTACGAGCAGTACTTC
TRBD1 | 14 | TRBJ2-4 | TRBV9 | . | CASSSDGTGNIQYF | TGTGCCAGCAGCTCAGACGGGACAGGCAACATTCAGTACTTC
. | 14 | TRBJ1-1 | TRBV6-5 | . | CASSYGQGNTEAFF | TGTGCCAGCAGTTATGGCCAGGGGAACACTGAAGCTTTCTTT
TRBD1 | 13 | TRBJ1-3 | TRBV10-3 | . | CATSDRADASIYF | TGTGCCACCTCGGACAGGGCGGACGCTTCCATATATTTT
TRBD2 | 15 | TRBJ2-3 | TRBV10-3 | . | CAIKPGLAGEDTQYF | TGTGCCATCAAGCCCGGACTAGCGGGGGAGGATACGCAGTATTTT
. | 15 | TRBJ2-7 | TRBV30 | . | CAWRIGRRSSYEQYF | TGTGCCTGGAGAATTGGACGGAGGAGCTCCTACGAGCAGTACTTC
TRBD1 | 15 | TRBJ1-5 | TRBV10-1 | once | CASSESDRVNQPQHF | TGCGCCAGCAGTGAGTCAGACAGGGTCAATCAGCCCCAGCATTTT
TRBD1 | 15 | TRBJ1-1 | TRBV7-3 | . | CASRTNTGDDTEAFF | TGTGCCAGCAGAACAAACACAGGGGACGACACTGAAGCTTTCTTT
. | 14 | TRBJ2-7 | TRBV5-1 | . | CASSLGTVYFEQYF | TGCGCCAGCAGCTTGGGGACAGTTTACTTCGAGCAGTACTTC
TRBD2 | 17 | TRBJ2-3 | TRBV30 | . | CAWSEGPSGGAFDTQYF | TGTGCCTGGAGTGAAGGGCCTAGCGGGGGGGCCTTTGATACGCAGTATTTT
. | 16 | TRBJ2-3 | TRBV13 | . | CASSLRVDYSTDTQYF | TGTGCCAGCAGCCTTCGGGTAGACTATAGCACAGATACGCAGTATTTT
TRBD1 | 15 | TRBJ2-1 | TRBV5-5 | . | CASSPGQGRDNEQFF | TGTGCCAGCAGCCCGGGACAGGGTAGGGACAATGAGCAGTTCTTC
. | 12 | TRBJ2-5 | TRBV7-9 | . | CASGSVQETQYF | TGTGCCAGCGGTTCGGTCCAAGAGACCCAGTACTTC
. | 17 | TRBJ1-6 | TRBV5-4 | . | CASSLAQDSSYNSPLHF | TGTGCCAGCAGCTTGGCTCAGGACAGCTCCTATAATTCACCCCTCCACTTT
TRBD1 | 15 | TRBJ2-2 | TRBV5-1 | . | CASSWTGANTGELFF | TGCGCCAGCAGCTGGACAGGGGCGAACACCGGGGAGCTGTTTTTT
TRBD1 | 16 | TRBJ2-1 | TRBV6-6 | . | CASSYSFDRGRSEQFF | TGTGCCAGCAGTTACTCGTTCGACAGGGGTAGGAGTGAGCAGTTCTTC
TRBD1 | 15 | TRBJ1-6 | TRBV7-3 | . | CASSRPGQGESPLHF | TGTGCCAGCAGTCGTCCGGGACAGGGGGAGTCACCCCTCCACTTT
TRBD1 | 16 | TRBJ2-7 | TRBV25-1 | . | CASSELSQGVRYEQYF | TGTGCCAGCAGTGAATTATCACAGGGGGTTCGCTACGAGCAGTACTTC
TRBD1 | 17 | TRBJ1-3 | TRBV25-1 | . | CASSAGTGFRAGNTIYF | TGTGCCAGCAGTGCCGGGACAGGGTTTCGTGCTGGAAACACCATATATTTT
. | 17 | TRBJ1-2 | TRBV28 | . | CASTTEGLGGPNYGYTF | TGTGCCAGCACCACCGAGGGCTTGGGTGGTCCAAACTATGGCTACACCTTC
. | 15 | TRBJ2-2 | TRBV19 | . | CASSIGTIFTGELFF | TGTGCCAGTAGTATAGGGACTATCTTCACCGGGGAGCTGTTTTTT
. | 13 | TRBJ2-7 | TRBV4-1 | . | CASRQTGGYEQYF | TGCGCCAGCAGACAAACAGGTGGTTACGAGCAGTACTTC
. | 15 | TRBJ2-2 | TRBV5-5 | . | CASSLVAAGTGELFF | TGTGCCAGCAGCTTGGTTGCGGCTGGGACCGGGGAGCTGTTTTTT
. | 14 | TRBJ1-1 | TRBV2 | . | CASSGRVGRTEAFF | TGTGCCAGCAGTGGGAGGGTCGGTCGGACTGAAGCTTTCTTT
TRBD1 | 14 | TRBJ1-5 | TRBV6-6 | . | CASRPTGGNQPQHF | TGTGCCAGCAGGCCAACAGGGGGGAATCAGCCCCAGCATTTT
TRBD1 | 15 | TRBJ1-1 | TRBV5-1 | few | CASSKNRGGSTEAFF | TGCGCCAGCAGCAAAAACAGGGGAGGAAGCACTGAAGCTTTCTTT